This paragraph covers one T cell receptor beta chain sequence. This sample was taken from a study of human T cells and chemical hapten exposure. V lost 3 bases to trimming and J lost 4 bases, with 6 bases between them. The CDR3 is 12 amino acids. CDR1 and CDR2 from the germline V gene are MDHEN and SYDVKM. TCRdb itself ran the RACE reads through MiXCR, one entry per CDR3 protein. This sample has roughly 100,000 distinct CDR3 sequences, with more than 10% found just once. This sample's time point: pre-sensitization, week 0. Treatment given: therapeutic diphenylcyclopropenone sensitization with weekly scalp DPC.

The source material was whole blood, sampled in connection with sensitization to the hapten diphenylcyclopropenone (DPC). The rearrangement joins TRBV28 to TRBJ1-2; no firm D call. The TCR originated in a woman aged 45-60 years with alopecia areata. Some clones in this sample may be carry-over from other donors' samples. CDR3 DNA sequence: TGTGCCAGCAGTTTGTCGGTCTATGGCTACACCTTC. Translated: CASSLSVYGYTF.